This TCR beta chain was retrieved from a study of CD4+ T cells in melanoma. Comment on this clone: Its antigen is not identified.

The germline V gene has CDR1 MNHEY and CDR2 SVGAGI. V trimming: 7 bases; J trimming: 4 bases; junction bases outside the gene matches: 3. This CDR3 is 12 amino acids long. Findings and caveats of the study: CD8+ T cell, macrophage and B cell function reportedly correlated with neoantigen-specific CD4+ T cells. Diverse differentiation states were reported for melanoma neoantigen-specific CD4+ T cells.

Generated by immunoSEQ multiplex PCR, the TCRdb table keeps only in-frame clones and is missing some. The sample carries over 100,000 clones, roughly 90% recorded once. The sample consisted of peripheral blood. The V and J genes are TRBV6-5 and TRBJ2-7; 8 nucleotides match TRBD1. The sequence was obtained from a human donor with melanoma. CDR3 in amino acids: CASTQGDYEQYF. The CDR3, as DNA: TGTGCCAGCACACAGGGGGATTACGAGCAGTACTTC.